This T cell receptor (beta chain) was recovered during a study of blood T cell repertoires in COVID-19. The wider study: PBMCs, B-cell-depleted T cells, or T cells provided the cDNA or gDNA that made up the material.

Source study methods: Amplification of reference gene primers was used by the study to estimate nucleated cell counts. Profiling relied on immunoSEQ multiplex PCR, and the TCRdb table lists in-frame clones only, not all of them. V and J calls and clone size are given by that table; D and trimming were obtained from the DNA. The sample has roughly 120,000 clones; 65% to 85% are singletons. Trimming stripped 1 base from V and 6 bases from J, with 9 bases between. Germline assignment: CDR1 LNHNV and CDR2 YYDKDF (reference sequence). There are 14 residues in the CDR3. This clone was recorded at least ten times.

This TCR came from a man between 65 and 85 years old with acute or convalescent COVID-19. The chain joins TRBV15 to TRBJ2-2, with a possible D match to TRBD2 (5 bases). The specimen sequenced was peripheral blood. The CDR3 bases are TGTGCCACCAGCAGAGGCGGGCCTCCCGGGGAGCTGTTTTTT. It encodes CATSRGGPPGELFF.